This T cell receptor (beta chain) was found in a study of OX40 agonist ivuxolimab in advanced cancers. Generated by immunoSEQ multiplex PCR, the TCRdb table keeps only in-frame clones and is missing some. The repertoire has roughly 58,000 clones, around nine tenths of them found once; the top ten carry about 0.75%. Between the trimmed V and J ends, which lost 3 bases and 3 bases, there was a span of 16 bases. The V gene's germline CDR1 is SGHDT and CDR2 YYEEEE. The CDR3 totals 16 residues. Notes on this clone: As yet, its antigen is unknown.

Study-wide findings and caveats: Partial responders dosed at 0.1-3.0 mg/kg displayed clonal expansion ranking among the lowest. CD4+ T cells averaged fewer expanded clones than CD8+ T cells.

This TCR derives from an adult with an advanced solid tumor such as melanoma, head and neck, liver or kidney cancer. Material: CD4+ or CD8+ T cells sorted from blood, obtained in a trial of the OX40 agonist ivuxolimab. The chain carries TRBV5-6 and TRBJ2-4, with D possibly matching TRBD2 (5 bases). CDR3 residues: CASSYRAPGSKNIQYF. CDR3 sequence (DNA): TGTGCCAGCAGCTACCGGGCCCCTGGGAGCAAAAACATTCAGTACTTC.